This T cell receptor beta chain came from a study of T cell responses to AZD1222 COVID-19 vaccine. V lost 3 bases to trimming and J lost 6 bases, with 17 bases between them. The CDR3 has 15 residues. From germline, CDR1 is MNHEY and CDR2 SMNVEV (reference sequence). Findings and caveats of the study: Spike-specific TCR breadth and depth both grew after two AZD1222 doses. Only six or seven AZD1222 recipients tested seropositive at baseline. Scientists sampled the repertoires only once the peak T cell response had passed. The study reported that nearly half of spike-specific TCRs target unmutated variant regions.

Measured with immunoSEQ multiplex PCR; TCRdb has only the in-frame clones, and not every one. The sample lists roughly 15,000 clones, around 80% occurring once. In regard to this clone: Its antigen remains unknown.

The sequence was collected from an adult who received the AZD1222 COVID-19 vaccine. The V gene is TRBV27, the J gene TRBJ1-1; D possibly corresponds to TRBD1 (6 bases). This specimen was peripheral blood, taken 28 days after the second AZD1222 dose. The CDR3 region has the DNA TGTGCCAGCAGTTTCTCAGGGACAACAGGGTCTGAAGCTTTCTTT. Translated: CASSFSGTTGSEAFF.